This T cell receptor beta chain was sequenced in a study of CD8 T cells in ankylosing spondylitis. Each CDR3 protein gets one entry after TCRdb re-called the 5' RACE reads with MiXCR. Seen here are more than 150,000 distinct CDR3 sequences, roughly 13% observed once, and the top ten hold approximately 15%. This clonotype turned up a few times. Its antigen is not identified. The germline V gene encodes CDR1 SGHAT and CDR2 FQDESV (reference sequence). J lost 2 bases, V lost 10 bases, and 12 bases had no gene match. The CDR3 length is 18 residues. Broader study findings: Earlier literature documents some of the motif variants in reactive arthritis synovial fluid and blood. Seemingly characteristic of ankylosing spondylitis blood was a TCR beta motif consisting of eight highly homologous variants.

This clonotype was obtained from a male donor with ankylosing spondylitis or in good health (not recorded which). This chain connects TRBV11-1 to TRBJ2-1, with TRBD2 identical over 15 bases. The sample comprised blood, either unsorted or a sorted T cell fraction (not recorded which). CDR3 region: CATSGLAGGWLTYNEQFF. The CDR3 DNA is TGTGCCACCTCGGGACTAGCGGGAGGATGGCTCACCTACAATGAGCAGTTCTTC.